This T cell receptor beta chain was retrieved from a study of cytomegalovirus exposure and HLA in healthy donors. 60 Vbeta and 13 Jbeta primers were used in PCR. Assay: immunoSEQ multiplex PCR; the TCRdb copy retains only in-frame clones and omits some. The table has a few hundred thousand clones, 65% to 85% seen once. Germline assignment: CDR1 SEHNR and CDR2 FQNEAQ (reference sequence). This CDR3 region has 12 residues. Trimming left V 1 base short and J 10 bases short, with 8 bases between. Points from the study as a whole: As a later analysis showed, several of the most significant clusters appeared to be linked to common viral pathogens. Earlier findings revealed that most TCR beta V segments proved productive either about 90% or about 30% of the time. Highest at DRB1 and lowest at HLA-C, TCR association rates differed among HLA loci in a later analysis.

Concerning this clone itself: Its antigen is not known.

Sequenced input: PBMCs. This clonotype was sampled from a young man in good health and CMV-seronegative. The V call is TRBV7-9, the J call TRBJ2-1, with D unclear. The CDR3 here is CASSLVGAEQFF. CDR3 coding DNA: TGTGCCAGCAGCTTAGTTGGAGCCGAGCAGTTCTTC.